This passage covers 16 T cell receptor beta chains from one sample sequenced in a study of Graves' ophthalmopathy and Graves' hyperthyroidism. Scientists amplified the TCR beta CDR3 regions from RNA transcripts. First-round RT-PCR with HTBI primers preceded a second-round multiplex PCR. MiXCR was run by TCRdb on the multiplex PCR reads, yielding one entry per CDR3 protein. The table has roughly 500,000 distinct CDR3 sequences, approximately 14% seen once. The specimen sequenced was blood. The receptors come from a woman under 40 with Graves' ophthalmopathy.

This clonotype was observed at least ten times. The chain is built from TRBV3-1 and TRBJ1-1, with D unresolved. This CDR3 spans 14 amino acids. Trimming stripped 0 bases from V and 3 bases from J, with 8 bases between. CDR1 and CDR2 from the germline V gene are LGHDT and YNNKEL (reference sequence). CDR3 DNA: TGTGCCAGCAGCCAAGATAGCTGGCACACTGAAGCTTTCTTT. It codes for CASSQDSWHTEAFF. The full variable domain, in which reference TRBV3-1 and TRBJ1-1 provide the parts outside the CDR3, is DTAVSQTPKYLVTQMGNDKSIKCEQNLGHDTMYWYKQDSKKFLKIMFSYNNKELIINETVPNRFSPKSPDKAHLNLHINSLELGDSAVYFCASSQDSWHTEAFFGQGTRLTVV.

In its sample, this clonotype was seen many times. The chain employs TRBV6-1 and TRBJ2-7, with D possibly being TRBD1 (7 bases). Germline V gives CDR1 MNHNS, CDR2 SASEGT. V dropped 4 bases and J dropped 9 bases, with 13 bases sitting between them. The CDR3 covers 12 residues. The CDR3 DNA reads TGTGCCAGCAGTGTCCGACAGGGAGGGCAGTACTTC. This translates into CASSVRQGGQYF.

This clonotype was recorded many times. The V and J genes are TRBV7-8 and TRBJ2-5; 7 nucleotides align to TRBD2. CDR3 size: 15 residues. The ends lost 5 bases at V and 5 bases at J; junction bases unmatched: 11. Per the germline V gene, CDR1 is SGHVS and CDR2 is FQNEAQ. The CDR3 nucleotides are TGTGCCAGCAGCACAGGAGGGACTACCCAGGAGACCCAGTACTTC. Protein product: CASSTGGTTQETQYF.

The table lists this clonotype with many counts. A junction end diverges from the germline sequence, so it may reflect a read error. The V call is TRBV12-3 or TRBV12-4, the J call TRBJ1-5; perhaps TRBD1 as D (6 bases). CDR3 length: 16 residues. CDR3 amino acids: CASSLGLGGWNQPQHF. The CDR3, as DNA: TGTGCCAGCAGCTTAGGATTGGGGGGCTGGAATCAGCCCCAGCATTTT.

There are many counts of this clonotype. The chain has TRBV10-3 and TRBJ1-1, with D hard to call. V was pared by 0 bases and J by 4 bases, with 12 bases between. CDR1 is ENHRY and CDR2 is SYGVKD in the germline V gene. The CDR3 spans 15 residues. The CDR3 DNA is TGTGCCATCAGTGAGTCAGGCCAGTCGGCCACTGAAGCTTTCTTT. This translates into CAISESGQSATEAFF.

This clonotype appeared a few times. The chain employs TRBV19 and TRBJ2-2, with D possibly being TRBD2 (7 bases). This CDR3 spans 15 amino acids. The germline V gene encodes CDR1 LNHDA and CDR2 SQIVND (reference sequence). V was shortened by 5 bases and J by 4 bases, with 14 bases between the two germline ends. CDR3 DNA: TGTGCCAGTAGTTCCGGGGGGCAGATCACCGGGGAGCTGTTTTTT. This translates into CASSSGGQITGELFF.

The chain's CDR3 is CASIGAPRGETQYF. CDR3 coding DNA: TGTGCCAGCATCGGGGCCCCCCGGGGAGAGACCCAGTACTTC. The J gene is TRBJ2-5, the V gene TRBV2, with D possibly being TRBD1 or TRBD2 (5 bases each). Trimming removed 7 bases from V and 4 bases from J, with 16 bases in between. Germline CDR1 is SNHLY and CDR2 is FYNNEI. CDR3 size: 14 residues. The variable domain in full, with the rest retrieved from reference TRBV2 and TRBJ2-5, is EPEVTQTPSHQVTQMGQEVILRCVPISNHLYFYWYRQILGQKVEFLVSFYNNEISEKSEIFDDQFSVERPDGSNFTLKIRSTKLEDSAMYFCASIGAPRGETQYFGPGTRLLVL.

As regards this clonotype: A much bigger clone sits one base away, suggesting this may be a read error. The chain couples TRBV12-3 or TRBV12-4 to TRBJ1-2; TRBD1 matches at 8 bases. The length of the CDR3 is 15 residues. J was trimmed by 3 bases and V by 8 bases; bases with no gene match: 11. CDR3 bases: TGTGCCAGCTGTCCCCGACAGGGGCTCCACTATGGCTACACCTTC. It codes for CASCPRQGLHYGYTF.

This clonotype showed up many times. The genes are TRBV30 and TRBJ2-7, with 7 positions matching TRBD1. V was clipped by 2 bases and J by 4 bases; unmatched bases: 14. The germline CDR1 and CDR2 sequences are GTSNPN and SVGIG (reference sequence). The CDR3 loop spans 16 amino acids. This CDR3 is CAWSTIDRAYGYEQYF. In DNA, the CDR3 is TGTGCCTGGAGTACAATAGACAGGGCGTACGGGTACGAGCAGTACTTC.

There are many counts of this clonotype. V is TRBV15 and J is TRBJ2-5, with 8 bases that match TRBD1. Germline CDR1 LNHNV, CDR2 YYDKDF (reference sequence). The trim removed 5 bases at V and 4 bases at J, leaving 12 bases unmatched. This CDR3 is 16 amino acids long. Written as DNA, the CDR3 is TGTGCCACCAGCCCTCGGACAGGGCGTGAGGGAGAGACCCAGTACTTC. As protein: CATSPRTGREGETQYF.

This chain uses TRBV6-1 with TRBJ2-5, with D unresolved. The CDR3 runs to 13 residues. The V gene's germline CDR1 is MNHNS and CDR2 SASEGT. V was shortened by 6 bases and J by 4 bases, with 12 bases between the two germline ends. CDR3 loop: CASRNPATETQYF. CDR3 coding DNA: TGTGCCAGCAGAAATCCGGCCACAGAGACCCAGTACTTC.

The rearrangement joins TRBV11-2 to TRBJ2-2; possibly TRBD2 for D (7 bases). V was pared by 7 bases and J by 1 base, with 16 bases between. CDR1 SGHAT and CDR2 FQNNGV come from the germline V gene. The CDR3 contains 16 residues. Here the CDR3 reads CASTSRGGGNTGELFF. The CDR3 DNA is TGTGCCAGCACCTCTAGGGGGGGAGGGAACACCGGGGAGCTGTTTTTT.

This clonotype was counted ten times or more. In DNA form, the CDR3 reads TGCAGTGCTAGAGAGGGATCGAGCTCTGGAAACACCATATATTTT. It specifies CSAREGSSSGNTIYF. This chain connects TRBV20-1 to TRBJ1-3, with no clear D. Trimming took off 0 bases at V and 0 bases at J, with 9 bases between the two ends. Germline CDR1 reads DFQATT; CDR2 reads SNEGSKA (reference sequence). There are 15 residues in the CDR3.

This clonotype was observed at least ten times. The chain has TRBV27 and TRBJ1-6; D remains unclear. The CDR3 loop spans 14 amino acids. Germline CDR1 reads MNHEY; CDR2 reads SMNVEV (reference sequence). V lost 3 bases and J lost 2, with 5 bases in between. CDR3 sequence reads: CASSFPTYNSPLHF. DNA for the CDR3: TGTGCCAGCAGTTTCCCTACCTATAATTCACCCCTCCACTTT.

This clonotype was counted many times. The chain combines TRBV14 with TRBJ1-6; D gene unclear. V gave up 3 bases and J gave up 9 bases, with 21 bases separating them. CDR3 length equals 17 residues. Germline V gene sequence: CDR1 SGHDN, CDR2 FVKESK. The CDR3 reads CASSHRSGTGLSSPLHF. In DNA form, the CDR3 reads TGTGCCAGCAGCCACCGTTCGGGCACCGGATTAAGTTCACCCCTCCACTTT. The whole variable domain, filled in from reference TRBV14 and TRBJ1-6, reads EAGVTQFPSHSVIEKGQTVTLRCDPISGHDNLYWYRRVMGKEIKFLLHFVKESKQDESGMPNNRFLAERTGGTYSTLKVQPAELEDSGVYFCASSHRSGTGLSSPLHFGNGTRLTVT.

Only a few counts were recorded for this clonotype. CDR3 amino acids: CASSTDLNTEAFF. CDR3 in DNA: TGTGCCAGCTCAACAGATTTGAACACTGAAGCTTTCTTT. V usage is TRBV18 and J usage is TRBJ1-1; D gene uncertain. The CDR3 consists of 13 residues. The V end was cut by 5 bases, the J end by 0 bases, with 7 bases between. The V gene's germline CDR1 is KGHSH and CDR2 LQKENI.